This T cell receptor beta chain originates from a study of beta chain features in type 1 diabetes. Only a few counts were recorded for this clone. Sequenced material consisted of expressed TCRB transcripts (all of the isolated RNA was reverse transcribed). Measured with immunoSEQ multiplex PCR; TCRdb has only the in-frame clones, and not every one. The repertoire includes 130,000 or so clones, approximately 10% of them detected once, and almost 0.65% sits in the top ten. The V and J ends lost 6 bases and 5 bases, in that order; junction bases with no gene match: 6. The CDR3 length is 14 residues. The germline V gene encodes CDR1 SGHAT and CDR2 FQNNGV.

J is TRBJ1-2 and V is TRBV11-2, with 10 bases matching TRBD1. Sequenced material: central memory CD4+ T cells from blood. This sequence originates from a middle-aged woman in good health. The CDR3 reads CASRKPGQGYGYTF. The CDR3 DNA reads TGTGCCAGCAGAAAGCCGGGACAGGGGTATGGCTACACCTTC.